Below are 8 T cell receptor beta chains sequenced from a single sample in a study of blood T cell repertoires in COVID-19. Clones were sequenced by immunoSEQ multiplex PCR, and TCRdb holds only the in-frame ones, with some missing. The sample has about 150,000 clones; around 87% are singletons. The sample consisted of peripheral blood. These receptors were obtained from a woman aged 60-70 years with active or convalescent COVID-19.

V is TRBV10-3 and J is TRBJ1-4; weak D call: TRBD1 (6 bases). Looked up from germline, CDR1 is ENHRY and CDR2 is SYGVKD. The germline V and J ends were trimmed by 6 bases and 8 bases, with 19 bases remaining between them. The CDR3 runs to 15 residues. Here the CDR3 reads CAISPTGLREEKLFF. The CDR3 nucleotides are TGTGCCATCAGCCCCACAGGGCTTCGAGAAGAAAAACTGTTTTTT.

The chain carries TRBV7-2 and TRBJ2-7; 9 positions agree with TRBD1. V lost 1 base to trimming and J lost 5 bases; unmatched junction nucleotides: 6. Per germline, CDR1 SGHTA and CDR2 FQGNSA. This CDR3 is built from 15 residues. CDR3 region: CASSLEGQGFHEQYF. The CDR3 DNA sequence: TGTGCCAGCAGCTTAGAGGGACAGGGTTTCCACGAGCAGTACTTC.

This chain uses TRBV7-2 with TRBJ1-2, with TRBD1 matching 9 bases. V dropped 5 bases and J dropped 0; count of bases not matched to a gene: 4. This CDR3 has 15 amino acids. Germline values: CDR1 SGHTA, CDR2 FQGNSA. CDR3 residues: CASSQGQGANYGYTF. CDR3 DNA sequence: TGTGCCAGCAGCCAGGGACAGGGAGCTAACTATGGCTACACCTTC.

The J gene is TRBJ1-6, the V gene TRBV3-1 (or the pseudogene TRBV3-2); 8 bases line up with TRBD1. This CDR3 comprises 16 residues. J lost 8 bases, V lost 2 bases, and 8 bases had no gene match. Per the germline V gene, CDR1 is LGHDT and CDR2 is YNNKEL (reference sequence). The CDR3 region is CASSQFTGGMDSPLHF. The CDR3 nucleotides read TGTGCCAGCAGCCAATTTACAGGGGGGATGGATTCACCCCTCCACTTT.

The CDR3 DNA sequence: TGTGCCAGCAGAAGGGACAGAAACTATGGCTACACCTTC. Protein: CASRRDRNYGYTF. The rearrangement links TRBV7-2 to TRBJ1-2; 7 nucleotides agree with TRBD1. This CDR3 contains 13 residues. The trim removed 6 bases at V and 2 bases at J, leaving 3 bases unmatched. Germline assignment: CDR1 SGHTA and CDR2 FQGNSA.

The chain recombines TRBV7-6 with TRBJ2-2, with D possibly TRBD1 on 5 matching bases. The germline V gene has CDR1 SGHVS and CDR2 FNYEAQ. The CDR3 covers 14 residues. V was shortened by 3 bases and J by 6 bases, with 11 bases between the two germline ends. The CDR3 nucleotides are TGTGCCAGCAGCTTCCTAGGACATTCCGGGGAGCTGTTTTTT. Its protein product is CASSFLGHSGELFF.

The chain carries TRBV30 and TRBJ1-4; 9 bases are a match to TRBD1. This CDR3 is built from 14 residues. Germline trimming cut 3 bases from V and 5 bases from J; bases unmatched to any gene: 4. Germline CDR1 and CDR2: GTSNPN and SVGIG (reference sequence). The CDR3 DNA reads TGTGCCTGGAGCACCGGGACAGGGAATGAAAAACTGTTTTTT. This sequence encodes CAWSTGTGNEKLFF. Full variable domain (rest looked up from reference TRBV30 and TRBJ1-4): SQTIHQWPATLVQPVGSPLSLECTVEGTSNPNLYWYRQAAGRGLQLLFYSVGIGQISSEVPQNLSASRPQDRQFILSSKKLLLSDSGFYLCAWSTGTGNEKLFFGSGTQLSVL.

This clone was seen just once. This chain uses TRBV6-6 with TRBJ2-4; TRBD2 aligns across 7 bases. CDR3 length equals 17 residues. The trim removed 5 bases at V and 4 bases at J, leaving 14 bases unmatched. Looked up from germline, CDR1 is MNHNY and CDR2 is SVGAGI (reference sequence). The CDR3 nucleotides are TGTGCCAGCAGTCACCTTACTGGCGGGGGATCTAAAAACATTCAGTACTTC. This sequence encodes CASSHLTGGGSKNIQYF.